The sequence of this T cell receptor beta chain was determined in a study of shared clonotypes between healthy human individuals. The study, taken as a whole, reports: A generally larger estimated richness was seen in naive subsets than in memory subsets.

The V gene's germline CDR1 is SGHRS and CDR2 YFSETQ. The V end lost 4 bases, the J end lost 5 bases, and 15 bases lay between the germline ends. This CDR3 has 14 residues. Produced via immunoSEQ multiplex PCR; TCRdb's table is partial and in-frame only. The sample has millions of clones, more than 90% seen once. Remarks on this clone: The antigen is undetermined.

This chain joins TRBV5-1 and TRBJ1-1, with D perhaps matching TRBD1 (5 bases). Source material: naive CD4+ T cells sorted from blood. Noted subset: CD45RA+ positively selected. This clonotype was sampled from a man between 18 and 29 years old in good health. The DNA for the CDR3 is TGCGCCAGCAGCGCGGAAGGGGCGAGAACTGAAGCTTTCTTT. This translates into CASSAEGARTEAFF.